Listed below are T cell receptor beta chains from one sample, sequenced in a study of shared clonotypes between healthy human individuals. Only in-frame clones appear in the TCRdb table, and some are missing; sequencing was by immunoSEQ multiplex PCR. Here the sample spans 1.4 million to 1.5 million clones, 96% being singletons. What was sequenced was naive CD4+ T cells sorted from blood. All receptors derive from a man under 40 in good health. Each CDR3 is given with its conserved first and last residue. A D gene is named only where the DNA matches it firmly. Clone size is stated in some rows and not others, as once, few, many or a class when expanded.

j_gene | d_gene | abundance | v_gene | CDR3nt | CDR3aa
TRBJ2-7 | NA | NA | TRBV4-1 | TGCGCCAGCAGCGACCGGGACAAGCTCGCCTACGAGCAGTACTTC | CASSDRDKLAYEQYF
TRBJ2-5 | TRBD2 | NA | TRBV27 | TGTGCCAGCAGTCCAACTAGCGGACAAGAGACCCAGTACTTC | CASSPTSGQETQYF
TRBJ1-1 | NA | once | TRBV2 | TGTGCCAGCAGACACCGGGCCATGAACACTGAAGCTTTCTTT | CASRHRAMNTEAFF
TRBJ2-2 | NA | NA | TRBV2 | TGTGCCAGCAGGACGCGGGACGGGAACACCGGGGAGCTGTTTTTT | CASRTRDGNTGELFF
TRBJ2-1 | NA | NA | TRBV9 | TGTGCCAGCAGCGTAGGTTCCCAGCGGCATGACAATGAGCAGTTCTTC | CASSVGSQRHDNEQFF
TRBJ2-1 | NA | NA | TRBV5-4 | TGTGCCAGCAGCCTTGGGTCCTCATCCTACAATGAGCAGTTCTTC | CASSLGSSSYNEQFF
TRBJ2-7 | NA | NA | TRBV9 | TGTGCCAGCAGCGTTTCGGGAGTATCCTCCGTCGAGCAGTACTTC | CASSVSGVSSVEQYF
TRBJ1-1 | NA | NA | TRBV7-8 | TGTGCCAGCAGCCCCCTGGTCCCAGGGGTCACTGAAGCTTTCTTT | CASSPLVPGVTEAFF
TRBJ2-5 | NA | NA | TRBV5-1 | TGCGCCAGCAGCTTGGAGCCAGGGGGGGAGACCCAGTACTTC | CASSLEPGGETQYF
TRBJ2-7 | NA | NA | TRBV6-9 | TGTGCCAGCAGTTACGGTGACACCATCTACGAGCAGTACTTC | CASSYGDTIYEQYF
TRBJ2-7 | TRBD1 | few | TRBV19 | TGTGCCAGTAGCCCGAGGACAGGATCCTCCTACGAGCAGTACTTC | CASSPRTGSSYEQYF
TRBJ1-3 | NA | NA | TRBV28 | TGTTCTTCGCAGAGCTCTGGAAACACCATATATTTT | CSSQSSGNTIYF
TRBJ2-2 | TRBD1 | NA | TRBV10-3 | TGTGCCATCCGGAAGACAGGGAAGGCCGGGGAGCTGTTTTTT | CAIRKTGKAGELFF
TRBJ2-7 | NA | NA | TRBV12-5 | TGTGCTAGTACCCCCTTGTCGGACAGCTCTAACGAGCAGTACTTC | CASTPLSDSSNEQYF
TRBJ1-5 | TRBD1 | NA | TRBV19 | TGTGCCAGTAGTCTTGACAGGGTTCAGCCCCAGCATTTT | CASSLDRVQPQHF
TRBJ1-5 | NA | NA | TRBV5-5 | TGTGCCAGCAGCTTGCGGGGAAATCAGCCCCAGCATTTT | CASSLRGNQPQHF
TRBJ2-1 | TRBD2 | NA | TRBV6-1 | TGTGCCGAATCCCAGCGGGAGGGCATGTACAATGAGCAGTTCTTC | CAESQREGMYNEQFF
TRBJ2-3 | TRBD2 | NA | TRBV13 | TGTGCCAGCCGGACTAGCGGGAGGGAATATACGCAGTATTTT | CASRTSGREYTQYF
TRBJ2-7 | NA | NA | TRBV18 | TGTGCCAGCTCACCTCTCCCGCTCTACGAGCAGTACTTC | CASSPLPLYEQYF
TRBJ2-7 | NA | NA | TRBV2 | TGTGCCAGCAGTGCTAAGGGGTGGAGGGACGAGCAGTACTTC | CASSAKGWRDEQYF
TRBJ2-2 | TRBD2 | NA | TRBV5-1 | TGCGCCAGCAGACTAGCGGGAGCGAACACCGGGGAGCTGTTTTTT | CASRLAGANTGELFF
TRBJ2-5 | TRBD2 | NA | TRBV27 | TGTGCCAGCAGTTTTCGACTAGCGGGAGAGATCACCAGTCCGGAGACCCAGTACTTC | CASSFRLAGEITSPETQYF
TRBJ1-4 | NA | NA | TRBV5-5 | TGTGCCAGCAGCCAGGGCCCCAAGGAAAAACTGTTTTTT | CASSQGPKEKLFF
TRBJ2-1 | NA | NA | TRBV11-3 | TGTGCCAGCAGCTTCAGGGACAAAGAGTACAATGAGCAGTTCTTC | CASSFRDKEYNEQFF
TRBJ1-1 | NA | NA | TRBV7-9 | TGTGCGCAGGGCCGGGCGGAGACTGAAGCTTTCTTT | CAQGRAETEAFF